A single sample gave rise to the 13 T cell receptor beta chains below, sequenced in a study of response to subunit inactivated influenza vaccine. TCRdb recomputed calls from the RT-PCR reads with MiXCR, one row per CDR3 protein. The sample records a few hundred thousand distinct CDR3 sequences, around 22% being singletons. The material was PBMCs from blood, obtained less than 22 months after vaccination. Source of these receptors: a man aged 45 to 75 who received an inactivated influenza vaccine.

The rearrangement links TRBV7-9 to TRBJ1-2; D call uncertain. Trimming cost V 1 base and J 4 bases, with 16 bases left between them. The germline V gene has CDR1 SEHNR and CDR2 FQNEAQ (reference sequence). This CDR3 has 16 amino acids. CDR3 region: CASSLELRGISYGYTF. CDR3 DNA sequence: TGTGCCAGCAGCTTAGAACTCCGCGGGATCAGCTATGGCTACACCTTC.

The sample holds many counts of this clonotype. This chain uses TRBV6-5 with TRBJ2-3, with D unresolved. This CDR3 is 13 amino acids long. The V gene's germline CDR1 is MNHEY and CDR2 SVGAGI. Trimming took off 0 bases at V and 0 bases at J, with 1 base between the two ends. DNA of the CDR3: TGTGCCAGCAGTTACTCGAGCACAGATACGCAGTATTTT. This sequence encodes CASSYSSTDTQYF.

This clonotype was seen more than once but under ten times. The chain combines TRBV27 with TRBJ1-2; possible D gene TRBD1, 5 bases. Per germline, CDR1 MNHEY and CDR2 SMNVEV (reference sequence). The CDR3 has 11 residues. V lost 7 bases, J lost 7 bases, and 10 bases lay in between. The CDR3 reads CASTGGGGYTF. The CDR3 DNA is TGTGCCAGCACCGGCGGGGGTGGCTACACCTTC.

This clonotype appeared a few times. V gene TRBV12-3 or TRBV12-4 combines with J gene TRBJ2-3, with D tentatively TRBD2 (6 bases). Trimming pared 1 base from V and 14 bases from J, leaving 10 bases between. This CDR3 has 11 amino acids. CDR3 residues: CASSLGGRWYF. As DNA, the CDR3 is TGTGCCAGCAGTTTAGGAGGGAGGTGGTATTTT.

This clonotype was observed a few times. This sequence joins TRBV6-2 or TRBV6-3 and TRBJ1-1; weak D call: TRBD1 (5 bases). This CDR3 spans 13 amino acids. Germline assignment: CDR1 MNHEY and CDR2 SVGEGT. Trimming cost V 7 bases and J 2 bases, with 11 bases left between them. CDR3 residues: CASTLGGNTEAFF. As DNA, the CDR3 is TGTGCCAGCACCCTGGGGGGTAACACTGAAGCTTTCTTT.

This clonotype was detected only a few times. This chain joins TRBV11-3 and TRBJ2-2; the D is unclear. CDR1 and CDR2 from the germline V gene are SGHNT and YENEEA. The CDR3 spans 14 residues. V dropped 5 bases and J dropped 5 bases, with 12 bases sitting between them. The CDR3 DNA is TGTGCCAGCAGCACTAAGGGAAGTACCGGGGAGCTGTTTTTT. This codes for CASSTKGSTGELFF.

The gene calls are TRBV28 and TRBJ1-1; D may be TRBD1 (5 bases). Trimming removed 1 base from V and 1 base from J, with 16 bases in between. The length of the CDR3 is 17 residues. Germline V gene lookup returns CDR1 MDHEN and CDR2 SYDVKM. The CDR3 loop is CASSLFGGLSQNTEAFF. The CDR3 region has the DNA TGTGCCAGCAGTTTATTCGGGGGATTGTCCCAGAACACTGAAGCTTTCTTT.

The J gene is TRBJ2-1, the V gene TRBV6-2 or TRBV6-3; weak D call: TRBD2 (6 bases). Germline V gene data show CDR1 as MNHEY and CDR2 as SVGEGT. This CDR3 has 15 amino acids. Trimming took off 6 bases at V and 7 bases at J, with 19 bases between the two ends. The CDR3 nucleotides read TGTGCCAGCAGCGACGGGGGAGGACGAGCGAATGAGCAGTTCTTC. Translating gives CASSDGGGRANEQFF.

This sequence joins TRBV6-6 and TRBJ1-2; D not resolved. Germline lookup yields CDR1 MNHNY and CDR2 SVGAGI (reference sequence). Trimming stripped 2 bases from V and 6 bases from J, with 7 bases between. The CDR3 is made up of 12 amino acids. CDR3: CASSYRSDGYTF. CDR3 DNA sequence: TGTGCCAGCAGTTACCGGTCGGATGGCTACACCTTC.

This clonotype was observed a handful of times. This chain uses TRBV4-1 with TRBJ2-1, with a possible D match to TRBD1 (8 bases). With 0 bases removed from V and 2 bases from J, the gap between germline ends came to 17 bases. The CDR3 runs 18 residues. Germline CDR1 and CDR2: MGHRA and YSYEKL. CDR3 in DNA: TGCGCCAGCAGCCAAGATCACAGGGGGGGAGTCGCCTACAATGAGCAGTTCTTC. It encodes CASSQDHRGGVAYNEQFF.

The J gene is TRBJ1-1, the V gene TRBV6-1, with TRBD1 as a possible D gene (5 bases). There are 14 residues in the CDR3. Germline values: CDR1 MNHNS, CDR2 SASEGT. V was trimmed by 6 bases and J by 4 bases, leaving 15 bases between them. The CDR3 DNA reads TGTGCCAGCAGCCAGACAGACCCGATCACTGAAGCTTTCTTT. Translation gives CASSQTDPITEAFF.

There are a few counts of this clonotype. V gene TRBV6-1 combines with J gene TRBJ2-1; no firm D call. This CDR3 comprises 14 residues. Germline V gene sequence: CDR1 MNHNS, CDR2 SASEGT. V gave up 2 bases and J gave up 8 bases, with 13 bases separating them. CDR3 amino acids: CASSEQSGPYEQFF. As DNA, the CDR3 is TGTGCCAGCAGTGAACAGTCCGGGCCCTATGAGCAGTTCTTC.

The rearrangement uses TRBV5-1 and TRBJ2-5, with TRBD1 identical over 8 bases. Unmatched junction bases numbered 3, after V lost 3 bases and J lost 2 bases. This CDR3 has 14 amino acids. The V gene's germline CDR1 is SGHRS and CDR2 YFSETQ. CDR3 coding DNA: TGCGCCAGCAGCTACCGGACAGGGCAAGAGACCCAGTACTTC. Protein product: CASSYRTGQETQYF.